These 14 T cell receptor beta chains were all obtained from the same sample, sequenced in a study of blood T cell repertoires in COVID-19. Sequencing used immunoSEQ multiplex PCR; TCRdb keeps in-frame clones, though not all of them. The sample holds fewer than 200,000 clones, about four fifths seen once. What was sequenced was peripheral blood. Receptors were obtained from a woman in her thirties or forties with COVID-19, enrolled during active disease.

The V and J genes are TRBV10-3 and TRBJ1-5, with D possibly TRBD1 on 6 matching bases. The germline V and J ends were trimmed by 3 bases and 4 bases, with 16 bases remaining between them. The CDR3 extends over 16 amino acids. Germline V gene sequence: CDR1 ENHRY, CDR2 SYGVKD. CDR3 in amino acids: CAISDGGAAENQPQHF. The CDR3, as DNA: TGTGCCATCAGTGACGGGGGGGCCGCAGAGAATCAGCCCCAGCATTTT.

V and J are TRBV6-5 and TRBJ1-4; TRBD1 might be the D (5 bases). CDR3 length equals 15 residues. CDR1 MNHEY and CDR2 SVGAGI come from the germline V gene. Trimming shortened V by 3 bases and J by 4 bases, and 12 bases separated the two germline ends. CDR3 DNA sequence: TGTGCCAGCAGTTATAGACAGCTCAATAATGAAAAACTGTTTTTT. Translated: CASSYRQLNNEKLFF.

The genes are TRBV27 and TRBJ1-4, with D perhaps TRBD1 (5 bases). The germline V and J ends were trimmed by 5 bases and 0 bases, with 10 bases remaining between them. The CDR3 covers 15 residues. Germline CDR1 and CDR2: MNHEY and SMNVEV (reference sequence). The CDR3 region is CASSPWGATNEKLFF. CDR3 DNA sequence: TGTGCCAGCAGTCCATGGGGGGCAACTAATGAAAAACTGTTTTTT.

The chain carries TRBV28 and TRBJ1-1, with D unclear. The length of the CDR3 is 14 residues. The V end lost 4 bases, the J end lost 1 base, and 10 bases lay between the germline ends. CDR1 is MDHEN, CDR2 SYDVKM, per germline. Here the CDR3 reads CASSSSVANTEAFF. In DNA, the CDR3 is TGTGCCAGCAGTTCGTCGGTTGCGAACACTGAAGCTTTCTTT.

This clone has a single count. The gene calls are TRBV28 and TRBJ2-7; 12 nucleotides line up with TRBD2. The CDR3 is made up of 15 amino acids. Germline V CDR1 and CDR2: MDHEN, SYDVKM. J was trimmed by 1 base and V by 4 bases; bases with no gene match: 2. CDR3 sequence (DNA): TGTGCCAGCAGTTACCTAGCGGGAGGGTCCTACGAGCAGTACTTC. Residues: CASSYLAGGSYEQYF.

The table lists this clone with a few counts. The chain links TRBV14 to TRBJ2-2, with D possibly matching TRBD1 (6 bases). CDR1 and CDR2 from the germline V gene are SGHDN and FVKESK. The CDR3 is 14 residues long. V shed 0 bases and J shed 4 bases, with 6 bases lying between them. The CDR3 DNA follows: TGTGCCAGCAGCCAAGAGGACAGCACCGGGGAGCTGTTTTTT. Translating gives CASSQEDSTGELFF.

In its sample, this clone was seen many times. The chain employs TRBV30 and TRBJ2-5; 7 bases line up with TRBD1. This CDR3 spans 12 amino acids. V dropped 2 bases and J dropped 6; count of bases not matched to a gene: 3. Germline CDR1 is GTSNPN and CDR2 is SVGIG (reference sequence). The CDR3 sequence: CAWSYRGKTQYF. Here the CDR3 DNA reads TGTGCCTGGAGTTACAGGGGAAAGACCCAGTACTTC.

The genes are TRBV5-1 and TRBJ1-2; 12 bases fit TRBD1. This CDR3 has 15 residues. V trimming: 4 bases; J trimming: 7 bases; junction bases outside the gene matches: 8. The germline gives CDR1 SGHRS, CDR2 YFSETQ. The CDR3 here is CASSLGTGGAPGYTF. In DNA form, the CDR3 reads TGCGCCAGCAGCCTGGGGACAGGGGGCGCCCCTGGCTACACCTTC.

V usage is TRBV2 and J usage is TRBJ2-5; 10 bases line up with TRBD2. CDR1 is SNHLY and CDR2 is FYNNEI in the germline V gene. With 6 bases clipped from V and 5 bases from J, the junction kept 6 bases outside the gene matches. This CDR3 contains 14 residues. The DNA of the CDR3 is TGTGCCAGCAGACTAGCGGGATCTGGGGAGACCCAGTACTTC. It encodes CASRLAGSGETQYF.

The chain is built from TRBV3-1 (or the pseudogene TRBV3-2) and TRBJ1-6, with a tentative D call TRBD1 (6 bases). The germline V gene has CDR1 LGHDT and CDR2 YNNKEL (reference sequence). The CDR3 has 15 residues. Between the trimmed V and J ends, which lost 4 bases and 9 bases, there was a span of 16 bases. CDR3 coding DNA: TGTGCCAGCAGCCCCGACCTCCTAGGGGGTTCACCCCTCCACTTT. It yields the protein CASSPDLLGGSPLHF.

The V and J genes are TRBV9 and TRBJ1-3; D unclear. Germline V CDR1 and CDR2: SGDLS, YYNGEE. This CDR3 contains 15 residues. V was pared by 0 bases and J by 0 bases, with 7 bases between. CDR3 sequence reads: CASSVDNGSGNTIYF. DNA of the CDR3: TGTGCCAGCAGCGTAGATAACGGCTCTGGAAACACCATATATTTT.

The chain links TRBV9 to TRBJ1-1, with a weak D call TRBD1 (5 bases). CDR3 size: 14 residues. V was pared by 4 bases and J by 4 bases, with 14 bases between. CDR1 and CDR2 from the germline V gene are SGDLS and YYNGEE. The CDR3 region is CASSPGGGSTEAFF. CDR3 nucleotides: TGTGCCAGCAGCCCCGGGGGAGGGAGCACTGAAGCTTTCTTT.

V usage is TRBV4-2 and J usage is TRBJ2-2; 10 bases are a match to TRBD1. Germline V gene data show CDR1 as LGHNA and CDR2 as YNFKEQ. V trimming: 4 bases; J trimming: 6 bases; junction bases outside the gene matches: 5. This CDR3 has 15 amino acids. The CDR3 here is CASSPGTGDSGELFF. The CDR3 DNA is TGTGCCAGCAGCCCCGGGACAGGGGATTCCGGGGAGCTGTTTTTT.

Remarks on this clone: Other nucleotide sequences in the sample specify the same CDR3. The chain has TRBV30 and TRBJ1-1, with TRBD1 matching 7 bases. The trim removed 0 bases at V and 2 bases at J, leaving 0 bases unmatched. CDR3 size: 13 residues. CDR1 and CDR2 (germline): GTSNPN, SVGIG (reference sequence). CDR3 residues: CAWSVGGNTEAFF. For the CDR3, the DNA is TGTGCCTGGAGTGTAGGGGGCAACACTGAAGCTTTCTTT.